This is a list of T cell receptor beta chains from one sample in a study of cytomegalovirus exposure and HLA in healthy donors. Here immunoSEQ multiplex PCR was the method, and the copy in TCRdb shows in-frame clones only, minus some. The sample lists around 180,000 clones, roughly 78% occurring once. Sequencing was performed on PBMCs. The receptor set was obtained from a middle-aged woman in good health and CMV-seronegative. Both conserved end residues are part of each CDR3.

v_gene: TRBV19
j_gene: TRBJ1-5
CDR3aa: CASRVTGGGQPQHF

v_gene: TRBV5-4
j_gene: TRBJ2-4
CDR3aa: CASSLEGGRGNIQYF

v_gene: TRBV5-1
j_gene: TRBJ1-4
CDR3aa: CASSFGGINEKLFF

v_gene: TRBV5-1
j_gene: TRBJ1-2
CDR3aa: CASSLETYGYTF

v_gene: TRBV29-1
j_gene: TRBJ1-5
CDR3aa: CSVGDRVGPQHF

v_gene: TRBV19
j_gene: TRBJ1-5
CDR3aa: CASSILDRGSRQPQHF

v_gene: TRBV4-1
j_gene: TRBJ2-7
CDR3aa: CASSPSEGTTYEQYF

v_gene: TRBV25-1
j_gene: TRBJ2-7
CDR3aa: CASGGGEQYF

v_gene: TRBV2
j_gene: TRBJ1-3
CDR3aa: CASSVGTGGFSGNTIYF

v_gene: TRBV5-4
j_gene: TRBJ1-1
CDR3aa: CASSLVMNTEAFF

v_gene: TRBV2
j_gene: TRBJ2-7
CDR3aa: CASHRSGVYEQYF

v_gene: TRBV9
j_gene: TRBJ1-1
CDR3aa: CASSAASVGTVAFF

v_gene: TRBV2
j_gene: TRBJ1-2
CDR3aa: CASSQTENYGYTF

v_gene: TRBV27
j_gene: TRBJ1-1
CDR3aa: CASRPGTGVTEAFF

v_gene: TRBV10-3
j_gene: TRBJ1-5
CDR3aa: CAISESGGAGNQPQHF

v_gene: TRBV5-5
j_gene: TRBJ1-3
CDR3aa: CASSSRGNTIYF

v_gene: TRBV9
j_gene: TRBJ1-1
CDR3aa: CASSDTNTEAFF

v_gene: TRBV6-5
j_gene: TRBJ2-1
CDR3aa: CASSYSGLAGKGWFF

v_gene: TRBV7-9
j_gene: TRBJ1-3
CDR3aa: CASSPPGFSGNTIYF

v_gene: TRBV10-2
j_gene: TRBJ2-1
CDR3aa: CASSGAGRYNEQFF

v_gene: TRBV2
j_gene: TRBJ2-5
CDR3aa: CASSTGRAETQYF

v_gene: TRBV4-2
j_gene: TRBJ1-1
CDR3aa: CASSQDIRVPEAFF

v_gene: TRBV11-3
j_gene: TRBJ1-1
CDR3aa: CASSLGGRNTEAFF

v_gene: TRBV6-6
j_gene: TRBJ2-7
CDR3aa: CASSYSKGQGDHEQYF

v_gene: TRBV6-5
j_gene: TRBJ1-2
CDR3aa: CASRESGLPNGYTF

v_gene: TRBV5-1
j_gene: TRBJ2-7
CDR3aa: CASSRTGVPRSDYEQYF

v_gene: TRBV5-6
j_gene: TRBJ1-1
CDR3aa: CASSLGDRGGFF

v_gene: TRBV7-2
j_gene: TRBJ2-3
CDR3aa: CASSLAPASGYTDTQYF

v_gene: TRBV6-5
j_gene: TRBJ1-1
CDR3aa: CASSLTAGNTEAFF

v_gene: TRBV7-8
j_gene: TRBJ2-1
CDR3aa: CASSYTQRGGVATRRQQFF

v_gene: TRBV5-1
j_gene: TRBJ2-3
CDR3aa: CASSFSLGGDTQYF

v_gene: TRBV10-3
j_gene: TRBJ2-1
CDR3aa: CAIKGEREYNEQFF

v_gene: TRBV4-3
j_gene: TRBJ2-7
CDR3aa: CASSQAGTGGSYEQYF

v_gene: TRBV2
j_gene: TRBJ2-7
CDR3aa: CASSERGRRQYF

v_gene: TRBV7-4
j_gene: TRBJ1-2
CDR3aa: CASSTLVGGIYGYTF

v_gene: TRBV18
j_gene: TRBJ2-3
CDR3aa: CASSLRTGGTDTQYF

v_gene: TRBV6-1
j_gene: TRBJ1-1
CDR3aa: CASSLQGMNTEAFF

v_gene: TRBV5-1
j_gene: TRBJ2-7
CDR3aa: CASSLGQGWEQYF

v_gene: TRBV2
j_gene: TRBJ2-3
CDR3aa: CASTDGGGSTDTQYF

v_gene: TRBV19
j_gene: TRBJ2-2
CDR3aa: CASMVGTANTGELFF

v_gene: TRBV29-1
j_gene: TRBJ2-5
CDR3aa: CSVVGETQYF

v_gene: TRBV7-8
j_gene: TRBJ1-5
CDR3aa: CASSSPSIRTDSNQPQHF